These 2 T cell receptor beta chains were all obtained from the same sample, sequenced in a study of shared clonotypes between healthy human individuals. The method was immunoSEQ multiplex PCR; TCRdb's version includes in-frame clones alone and lacks a portion of them. The sample yields roughly 2,500,000 clones, approximately 94% seen once. The sample comprised naive CD4+ T cells from PBMCs. Specified subset: CD45RA+ positively selected. The receptor set was obtained from a man younger than 35 in good health. Some clones in this sample may be carry-over from other donors' samples.

The chain has TRBV28 and TRBJ2-3, with 8 positions matching TRBD2. The length of the CDR3 is 16 residues. Germline lookup yields CDR1 MDHEN and CDR2 SYDVKM. The ends lost 3 bases at V and 8 bases at J; junction bases unmatched: 13. In nucleotides, the CDR3 is TGTGCCAGCAGTTTTGGGACCGGGGGGGCTAGAGGTACGCAGTATTTT. Translating it yields CASSFGTGGARGTQYF.

The chain couples TRBV6-1 to TRBJ2-3, with D perhaps matching TRBD2 (5 bases). Trimming left V 2 bases short and J 3 bases short, with 9 bases between. This CDR3 has 14 amino acids. The germline gives CDR1 MNHNS, CDR2 SASEGT. CDR3 in amino acids: CASSELGGTDTQYF. The CDR3 nucleotides read TGTGCCAGCAGTGAATTAGGCGGGACAGATACGCAGTATTTT.